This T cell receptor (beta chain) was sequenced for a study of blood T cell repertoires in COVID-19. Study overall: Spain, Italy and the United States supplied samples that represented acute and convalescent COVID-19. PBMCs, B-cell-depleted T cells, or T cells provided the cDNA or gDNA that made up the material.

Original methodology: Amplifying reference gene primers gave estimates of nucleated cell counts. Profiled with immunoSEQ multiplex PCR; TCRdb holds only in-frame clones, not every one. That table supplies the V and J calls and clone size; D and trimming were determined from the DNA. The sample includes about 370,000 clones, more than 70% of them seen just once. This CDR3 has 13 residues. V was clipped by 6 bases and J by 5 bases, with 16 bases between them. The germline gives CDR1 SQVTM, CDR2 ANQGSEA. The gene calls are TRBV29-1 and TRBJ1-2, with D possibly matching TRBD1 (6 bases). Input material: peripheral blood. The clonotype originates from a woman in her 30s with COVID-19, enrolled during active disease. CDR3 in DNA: TGCAGCGTCCAACGGGGGAGGGGGTATGGCTACACCTTC. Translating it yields CSVQRGRGYGYTF.